These 30 T cell receptor beta chains originate from one sample sequenced in a study of glioma-infiltrating T cells after dendritic cell vaccination. Generated by immunoSEQ multiplex PCR, the TCRdb table keeps only in-frame clones and is missing some. The data hold 75,000 to 95,000 clones, with around 86% observed a single time. Regarding time point: after dendritic cell vaccination, including at tumor progression/relapse. The sample in question was blood, obtained after dendritic cell vaccination. The source of these receptors is a human donor with glioblastoma.

The chain carries TRBV11-2 and TRBJ2-5; no clear D. V was pared by 1 base and J by 7 bases, with 10 bases between. The CDR3 extends over 13 amino acids. Looked up from germline, CDR1 is SGHAT and CDR2 is FQNNGV. The CDR3 sequence: CASSLGVSGTQYF. Here the CDR3 DNA reads TGTGCCAGCAGCTTAGGGGTGTCAGGGACCCAGTACTTC. Using reference TRBV11-2 and TRBJ2-5 for the parts outside the CDR3, the full variable domain is EAGVAQSPRYKIIEKRQSVAFWCNPISGHATLYWYQQILGQGPKLLIQFQNNGVVDDSQLPKDRFSAERLKGVDSTLKIQPAKLEDSAVYLCASSLGVSGTQYFGPGTRLLVL.

The chain recombines TRBV10-3 with TRBJ1-4, with 7 bases lining up with TRBD1. The V gene end was trimmed by 8 bases and the J gene end by 2 bases; junction bases not matched to a gene: 8. Germline-derived CDR1 and CDR2 are ENHRY and SYGVKD. The CDR3 extends over 15 amino acids. In DNA form, the CDR3 reads TGTGCCATCCGGGGTGACAGGGCCACTAATGAAAAACTGTTTTTT. It specifies CAIRGDRATNEKLFF.

This clone has just one count. The chain uses TRBV5-1 and TRBJ2-7; 10 positions match TRBD1. Germline CDR1 is SGHRS and CDR2 is YFSETQ. V dropped 4 bases and J dropped 3; count of bases not matched to a gene: 10. CDR3 length: 16 residues. CDR3 DNA: TGCGCCAGCAGCACCCTACCGGGACAGGGGAGCTACGAGCAGTACTTC. Its protein is CASSTLPGQGSYEQYF.

This sequence joins TRBV5-1 and TRBJ2-7, with TRBD1 matching 12 bases. This CDR3 is 17 amino acids long. Germline V gene data show CDR1 as SGHRS and CDR2 as YFSETQ. The V and J ends lost 4 bases and 3 bases, in that order; junction bases with no gene match: 11. CDR3 nucleotides: TGCGCCAGCAGCCTTACGCCGGGACAGGGGGCGTTCTACGAGCAGTACTTC. Encoded protein: CASSLTPGQGAFYEQYF.

The genes are TRBV5-4 and TRBJ1-1, with 7 nucleotides matching TRBD1. The germline gives CDR1 SGHNT, CDR2 YYREEE (reference sequence). J gave up 4 bases and V 3 bases, and 9 bases lay outside the gene matches. CDR3 length equals 15 residues. CDR3 loop: CASSSRQGVSTEAFF. Written as DNA, the CDR3 is TGTGCCAGCAGCTCGCGACAGGGAGTGAGCACTGAAGCTTTCTTT.

The rearrangement uses TRBV9 and TRBJ2-1, with D unclear. The V end was cut by 2 bases, the J end by 5 bases, with 11 bases between. CDR1 SGDLS and CDR2 YYNGEE come from the germline V gene. This CDR3 is 14 amino acids long. Written as DNA, the CDR3 is TGTGCCAGCAGCGTGGGCGTCCCGAACAATGAGCAGTTCTTC. This encodes CASSVGVPNNEQFF.

The gene calls are TRBV7-3 and TRBJ2-7; D perhaps matches TRBD2 (6 bases). Trimming took off 2 bases at V and 6 bases at J, with 11 bases between the two ends. The CDR3 totals 13 residues. Germline V gives CDR1 SGHTA, CDR2 FQGTGA. The CDR3 spells CASSLVPSAEQYF. The CDR3 coding sequence is TGTGCCAGCAGCTTAGTCCCTAGCGCCGAGCAGTACTTC.

The chain is built from TRBV5-1 and TRBJ2-5; weak D call: TRBD2 (7 bases). The end of the DNA fits TRBJ2-7 better, so the J call may be wrong. The CDR3 contains 15 residues. Looked up from germline, CDR1 is SGHRS and CDR2 is YFSETQ. CDR3 in DNA: TGCGCCAGCAGCTTGGCGGGGGGCCTCACCTACGAGCAGTACTTC. It codes for CASSLAGGLTYEQYF.

The chain has TRBV5-1 and TRBJ2-5; 7 bases align to TRBD1. J was trimmed by 6 bases and V by 0 bases; bases with no gene match: 2. The CDR3 sequence is 13 residues long. Germline V CDR1 and CDR2: SGHRS, YFSETQ. Here the CDR3 reads CASSLEGAQTQYF. The DNA of the CDR3 is TGCGCCAGCAGCTTGGAGGGGGCACAGACCCAGTACTTC.

The chain has TRBV7-8 and TRBJ2-3, with a possible D match to TRBD2 (5 bases). Germline values: CDR1 SGHVS, CDR2 FQNEAQ. V was clipped by 3 bases and J by 11 bases, with 15 bases between them. The length of the CDR3 is 13 residues. CDR3 bases: TGTGCCAGCAGCTTGCAGCCCGGGGTAGGGCAGTATTTT. Protein sequence: CASSLQPGVGQYF. Full variable domain (remainder filled in from reference TRBV7-8 and TRBJ2-3): GAGVSQSPRYKVAKRGQDVALRCDPISGHVSLFWYQQALGQGPEFLTYFQNEAQLDKSGLPSDRFFAERPEGSVSTLKIQRTQQEDSAVYLCASSLQPGVGQYFGPGTRLTVL.

In its sample, this clone was seen a few times. The chain employs TRBV27 and TRBJ2-1, with 12 nucleotides matching TRBD2. J lost 9 bases, V lost 1 base, and 7 bases had no gene match. Germline V gene data show CDR1 as MNHEY and CDR2 as SMNVEV (reference sequence). The CDR3 covers 16 residues. The CDR3 DNA reads as TGTGCCAGCAGTTTATGGCTAGCGGGAGGGCCGGGTGAGCAGTTCTTC. It translates to CASSLWLAGGPGEQFF.

The genes are TRBV7-9 and TRBJ1-1; D unresolved. V shed 4 bases and J shed 6 bases, with 15 bases lying between them. The germline V gene encodes CDR1 SEHNR and CDR2 FQNEAQ (reference sequence). This CDR3 region has 14 residues. The CDR3 region has the DNA TGTGCCAGCAGCTACCGCGGGGTTCTTGCTGAAGCTTTCTTT. Translation: CASSYRGVLAEAFF.

This chain uses TRBV5-1 with TRBJ2-1, with a tentative D call TRBD2 (6 bases). The V end was cut by 1 base, the J end by 10 bases, with 9 bases between. The CDR3 is 12 amino acids. Germline CDR1 and CDR2: SGHRS and YFSETQ. The CDR3 coding sequence is TGCGCCAGCAGCTTGACTAGCTCAGAGCAGTTCTTC. Protein product: CASSLTSSEQFF.

The CDR3 DNA follows: TGTGCCAGCAATAAGGGGTTGGGAGATACGCAGTATTTT. The encoded protein is CASNKGLGDTQYF. This chain joins TRBV2 and TRBJ2-3; a possible D gene is TRBD1 (5 bases). This CDR3 is 13 amino acids long. Germline V lookup: CDR1 SNHLY, CDR2 FYNNEI. V dropped 7 bases and J dropped 5 bases, with 13 bases sitting between them.

To note about this clone: This CDR3 is also generated by other DNA sequences in the sample. The chain employs TRBV19 and TRBJ2-7; 8 bases line up with TRBD1. The ends lost 7 bases at V and 2 bases at J; junction bases unmatched: 7. CDR1 is LNHDA, CDR2 SQIVND, per germline (reference sequence). CDR3 length: 14 amino acids. For the CDR3, the DNA is TGTGCCAGTACCAGGACAGGGAAGACCTACGAGCAGTACTTC. Translation: CASTRTGKTYEQYF.

The chain uses TRBV5-8 and TRBJ1-5, with a weak D call TRBD1 (5 bases). With 1 base removed from V and 1 base from J, the gap between germline ends came to 15 bases. This CDR3 has 17 residues. Germline V gene lookup returns CDR1 SGHTS and CDR2 YDEGEE. The CDR3 sequence is CASSLMQGSASNQPQHF. CDR3 DNA: TGTGCCAGCAGCTTGATGCAGGGATCGGCCAGCAATCAGCCCCAGCATTTT.

The genes are TRBV29-1 and TRBJ2-1; maybe TRBD2 (5 bases). The length of the CDR3 is 14 residues. V lost 7 bases and J 0 bases, leaving 13 bases between the germline ends. The germline V gene has CDR1 SQVTM and CDR2 ANQGSEA. CDR3 sequence (DNA): TGCAGCGCCGCCGGGGAAATCTCCTACAATGAGCAGTTCTTC. Translation gives CSAAGEISYNEQFF.

J is TRBJ2-2 and V is TRBV5-1, with a weak D call TRBD1 (6 bases). This CDR3 contains 15 residues. V dropped 4 bases and J dropped 0 bases, with 10 bases sitting between them. Germline V lookup: CDR1 SGHRS, CDR2 YFSETQ. In DNA, the CDR3 is TGCGCCAGCAGCGCAGGGGTACCGAACACCGGGGAGCTGTTTTTT. Translating it yields CASSAGVPNTGELFF.

The chain uses TRBV4-1 and TRBJ2-2, with 9 bases identical to TRBD1. This CDR3 is 15 amino acids long. J was trimmed by 3 bases and V by 5 bases; bases with no gene match: 4. Per germline, CDR1 MGHRA and CDR2 YSYEKL. The CDR3 protein is CASSYRGPDTGELFF. The CDR3 DNA is TGCGCCAGCAGCTACAGGGGGCCGGACACCGGGGAGCTGTTTTTT.

On this clone itself: At one boundary the junction diverges from the germline segment, which might be a read error. The V and J genes are TRBV6-1 and TRBJ2-3, with TRBD1 matching over 9 bases. This CDR3 has 16 residues. The germline CDR1 and CDR2 sequences are MNHNS and SASEGT. CDR3 protein: CASREDPGQGPDTQYF. The CDR3, as DNA: TGTGCCAGCAGAGAAGATCCGGGACAGGGCCCAGATACGCAGTATTTT.

V usage is TRBV7-2 and J usage is TRBJ2-1; possible D gene TRBD1, 6 bases. V was trimmed by 5 bases and J by 7 bases, leaving 21 bases between them. Germline lookup yields CDR1 SGHTA and CDR2 FQGNSA. The CDR3 sequence is 16 residues long. The CDR3 sequence: CASSRQVGTHGNEQFF. The CDR3 coding sequence is TGTGCCAGCAGCCGACAGGTCGGGACCCATGGGAATGAGCAGTTCTTC. The full variable domain, its missing parts supplied by reference TRBV7-2 and TRBJ2-1, is GAGVSQSPSNKVTEKGKDVELRCDPISGHTALYWYRQSLGQGLEFLIYFQGNSAPDKSGLPSDRFSAERTGGSVSTLTIQRTQQEDSAVYLCASSRQVGTHGNEQFFGPGTRLTVL.

A single count supports this clone. CDR3 nucleotide sequence: TGTGCCAGCAGCTTGGACAGAACTAACTATGGCTACACCTTC. Encoded protein: CASSLDRTNYGYTF. The chain recombines TRBV5-4 with TRBJ1-2; D not resolved. V was cut by 0 bases and J by 0 bases, with 6 bases left in between. Germline CDR1 is SGHNT and CDR2 is YYREEE (reference sequence). This CDR3 is 14 amino acids long.

This clone has only a few counts. CDR3 protein: CATRDTTSLSYEQYF. The CDR3 DNA sequence: TGTGCCACCCGGGACACAACATCCCTATCCTACGAGCAGTACTTC. The rearrangement links TRBV10-3 to TRBJ2-7; D is possibly TRBD1 (6 bases). The CDR3 consists of 15 residues. V lost 10 bases and J 1 base, leaving 20 bases between the germline ends. The germline CDR1 and CDR2 sequences are ENHRY and SYGVKD.

On this clone itself: Distinct nucleotide sequences in the sample also encode this CDR3. The CDR3 protein is CASSPRGLSYEQYF. The CDR3, as DNA: TGTGCCAGTAGTCCCCGAGGACTCTCCTACGAGCAGTACTTC. The chain has TRBV27 and TRBJ2-7; D possibly corresponds to TRBD2 (5 bases). The germline CDR1 and CDR2 sequences are MNHEY and SMNVEV (reference sequence). Trimming stripped 9 bases from V and 0 bases from J, with 15 bases between. The CDR3 covers 14 residues.

This sequence joins TRBV18 and TRBJ2-1, with D possibly matching TRBD2 (5 bases). Per the germline V gene, CDR1 is KGHSH and CDR2 is LQKENI. Trimming stripped 1 base from V and 5 bases from J, with 15 bases between. The CDR3 spans 16 residues. The CDR3 DNA is TGTGCCAGCTCACCACGCCCTAGCTCCCTCGACAATGAGCAGTTCTTC. The encoded protein is CASSPRPSSLDNEQFF.

The chain is built from TRBV5-5 and TRBJ2-5; 7 bases are shared with TRBD1. CDR3 length: 13 amino acids. With 3 bases clipped from V and 2 bases from J, the junction kept 1 base outside the gene matches. In germline, CDR1 is SGHKS, CDR2 YYEKEE (reference sequence). In nucleotides, the CDR3 is TGTGCCAGCAGCTCGGGACAGCAAGAGACCCAGTACTTC. Translation gives CASSSGQQETQYF. The whole variable domain, filled in from reference TRBV5-5 and TRBJ2-5, reads DAGVTQSPTHLIKTRGQQVTLRCSPISGHKSVSWYQQVLGQGPQFIFQYYEKEERGRGNFPDRFSARQFPNYSSELNVNALLLGDSALYLCASSSGQQETQYFGPGTRLLVL.

The chain links TRBV7-2 to TRBJ2-2; 7 bases align to TRBD1. Germline V gene data show CDR1 as SGHTA and CDR2 as FQGNSA. V lost 5 bases to trimming and J lost 5 bases; unmatched junction nucleotides: 11. This CDR3 has 16 residues. CDR3 in amino acids: CASSPAGTARTGELFF. DNA of the CDR3: TGTGCCAGCAGCCCGGCAGGGACAGCTCGAACCGGGGAGCTGTTTTTT. Supplemented by reference TRBV7-2 and TRBJ2-2, the full variable domain reads GAGVSQSPSNKVTEKGKDVELRCDPISGHTALYWYRQSLGQGLEFLIYFQGNSAPDKSGLPSDRFSAERTGGSVSTLTIQRTQQEDSAVYLCASSPAGTARTGELFFGEGSRLTVL.

This clone appeared once. The rearrangement uses TRBV4-1 and TRBJ2-1, with 9 bases aligning to TRBD2. The CDR3 consists of 15 residues. Germline V gene sequence: CDR1 MGHRA, CDR2 YSYEKL. V gave up 7 bases and J gave up 8 bases; unmatched junction bases: 12. The DNA of the CDR3 is TGCGCCAGCACCCCTTCGGCGGGGGGGCCCTATGAGCAGTTCTTC. Amino acids: CASTPSAGGPYEQFF.

This chain links TRBV9 with TRBJ1-1, with D possibly TRBD1 on 6 matching bases. V was shortened by 0 bases and J by 0 bases, with 9 bases between the two germline ends. Germline lookup yields CDR1 SGDLS and CDR2 YYNGEE. There are 15 residues in the CDR3. DNA of the CDR3: TGTGCCAGCAGCGTAGACCCAGGGGTGAACACTGAAGCTTTCTTT. Translated, it gives CASSVDPGVNTEAFF.

The chain joins TRBV19 to TRBJ2-7; 8 nucleotides align to TRBD1. In germline, CDR1 is LNHDA, CDR2 SQIVND (reference sequence). This CDR3 has 15 amino acids. The J segment lost 0 bases and the V segment lost 2 bases, leaving 3 bases of the junction unmatched. Written as DNA, the CDR3 is TGTGCCAGTAGTATAAGTCAGGGGGCCTCCTACGAGCAGTACTTC. Translating it yields CASSISQGASYEQYF.